This is a list of T cell receptor beta chains from one sample in a study of cytomegalovirus exposure and HLA in healthy donors. Some clones are missing from TCRdb's copy, which holds only in-frame ones; the method was immunoSEQ multiplex PCR. Among roughly 270,000 clones listed, 70% to 90% were seen once. The sequencing sample was made of PBMCs. Receptors originate from a woman aged 18-29 years in good health and CMV-seronegative. The CDR3 runs from the conserved cysteine through the conserved F or W. D genes are given only for firm matches. The size entry is marked missing in some rows and otherwise reads once, few, many or a size class.

-	TRBV2	TRBJ2-7	TRBD2	TGTGCCAGCAAATCCCCCCCAGCGGGAGTCTACGAGCAGTACTTC	CASKSPPAGVYEQYF
-	TRBV5-4	TRBJ2-7	-	TGTGCCAGCAGCTCTACAACTCGCGGTCTTGAATACTACGAGCAGTACTTC	CASSSTTRGLEYYEQYF
-	TRBV27	TRBJ2-5	-	TGTGCCAGTAGTCCATTGACAGGAGTGCAAGAGACCCAGTACTTC	CASSPLTGVQETQYF
-	TRBV13	TRBJ1-1	TRBD1	TGTGCCAGCAGCTCCGACAGGGGGCGAGGGGACACTGAAGCTTTCTTT	CASSSDRGRGDTEAFF
-	TRBV28	TRBJ2-7	-	TGTGCCAGCAGTTTCCCGCGCCAACAGACCTACGAGCAGTACTTC	CASSFPRQQTYEQYF
-	TRBV10-3	TRBJ1-2	TRBD1	TGTGCCATCAGGACGGGACAGGGGCCGAACTATGGCTACACCTTC	CAIRTGQGPNYGYTF
-	TRBV28	TRBJ2-2	-	TGTGCCAGCAGCCCTAATTGGTGGGAGAGAAACACCGGGGAGCTGTTTTTT	CASSPNWWERNTGELFF
once	TRBV15	TRBJ2-1	-	TGTGCCACCAGCAGAGCCGTAGGGGATGAGCAGTTCTTC	CATSRAVGDEQFF
-	TRBV15	TRBJ1-2	-	TGTGCCACCAGCAGAGAGGGAGCCGTCTATGGCTACACCTTC	CATSREGAVYGYTF
-	TRBV30	TRBJ2-7	-	TGTGCCTGGAGTGTAGGGCTCGGGGACGAGCAGTACTTC	CAWSVGLGDEQYF
-	TRBV28	TRBJ2-7	TRBD1	TGTGCCAGCAGAGGGTTAGTCGGACAGGGAGACTACGAGCAGTACTTC	CASRGLVGQGDYEQYF
-	TRBV29-1	TRBJ1-1	-	TGCAGCGTTGAAACGGACACTGAAGCTTTCTTT	CSVETDTEAFF
-	TRBV28	TRBJ2-1	TRBD2	TGTGCCAGCAGTTCTAGCGGGAGGGGTAACAATGAGCAGTTCTTC	CASSSSGRGNNEQFF
-	TRBV5-1	TRBJ2-7	-	TGCGCCAGCAGCTTGTACCAGAGCGACCAACCCTACGAGCAGTACTTC	CASSLYQSDQPYEQYF
-	TRBV6-1	TRBJ2-5	-	TGTGCCAGCAAAATAGGAGGGGGCGGGCGGGAGACCCAGTACTTC	CASKIGGGGRETQYF
-	TRBV2	TRBJ2-2	-	TGTGCCAGAAGGTCGCCTAGCAGGAACACCGGGGAGCTGTTTTTT	CARRSPSRNTGELFF
-	TRBV11-2	TRBJ1-2	-	TGTGCCAGCAGCTTCCACAGGGAACGCGGCTATGGCTACACCTTC	CASSFHRERGYGYTF